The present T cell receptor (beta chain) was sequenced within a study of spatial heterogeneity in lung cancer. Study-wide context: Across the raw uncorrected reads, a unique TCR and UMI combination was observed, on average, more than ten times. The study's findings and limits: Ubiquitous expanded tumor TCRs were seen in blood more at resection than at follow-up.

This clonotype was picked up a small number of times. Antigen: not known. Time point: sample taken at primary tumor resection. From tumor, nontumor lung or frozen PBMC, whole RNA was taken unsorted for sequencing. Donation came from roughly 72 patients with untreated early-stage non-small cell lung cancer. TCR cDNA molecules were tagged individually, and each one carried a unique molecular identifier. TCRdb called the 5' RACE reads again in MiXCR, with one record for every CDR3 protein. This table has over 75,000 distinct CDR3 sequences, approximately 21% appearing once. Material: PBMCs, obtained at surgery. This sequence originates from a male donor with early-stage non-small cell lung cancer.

The CDR3 here is CASSFSGAEAFF. The CDR3 region has the DNA TGTGCCAGCAGCTTTTCAGGGGCTGAAGCTTTCTTT. The rearrangement joins TRBV7-2 to TRBJ1-1, with a possible D match to TRBD1 (6 bases). Per germline, CDR1 SGHTA and CDR2 FQGNSA. This CDR3 is 12 amino acids long. V lost 3 bases and J lost 6, with 8 bases in between.